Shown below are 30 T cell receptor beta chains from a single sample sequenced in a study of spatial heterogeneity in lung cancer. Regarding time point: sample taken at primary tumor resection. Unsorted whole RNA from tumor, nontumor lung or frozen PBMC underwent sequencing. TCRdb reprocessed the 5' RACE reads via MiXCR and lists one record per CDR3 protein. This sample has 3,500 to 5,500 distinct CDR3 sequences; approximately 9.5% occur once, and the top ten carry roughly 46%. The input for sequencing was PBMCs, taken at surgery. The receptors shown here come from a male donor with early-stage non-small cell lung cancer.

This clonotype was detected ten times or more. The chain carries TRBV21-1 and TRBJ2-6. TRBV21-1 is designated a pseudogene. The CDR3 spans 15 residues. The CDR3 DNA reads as TGTGCCAGCAGCAAAGGCCGGTCTGGGGCCAACGTCCTGACTTTC. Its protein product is CASSKGRSGANVLTF.

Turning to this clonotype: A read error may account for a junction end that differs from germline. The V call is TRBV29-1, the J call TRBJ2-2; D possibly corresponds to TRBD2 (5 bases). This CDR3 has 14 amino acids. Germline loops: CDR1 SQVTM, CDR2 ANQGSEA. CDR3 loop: CCVAPGFDTGELFF. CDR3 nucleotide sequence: TGCTGCGTTGCACCGGGCTTCGACACCGGGGAGTTGTTTTTT.

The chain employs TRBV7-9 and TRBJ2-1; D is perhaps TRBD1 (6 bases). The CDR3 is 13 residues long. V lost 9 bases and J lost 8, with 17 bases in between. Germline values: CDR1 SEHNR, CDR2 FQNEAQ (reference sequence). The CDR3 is CARVKAKGDEQFF. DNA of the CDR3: TGTGCCAGGGTCAAGGCCAAGGGGGATGAGCAGTTCTTC.

The CDR3 DNA reads as TGTGCCAGCAGCTGGACAAAGGAGACCGACGACAATGAGCAGTTCTTC. Protein sequence: CASSWTKETDDNEQFF. The chain uses TRBV5-4 and TRBJ2-1; D perhaps matches TRBD1 (5 bases). This CDR3 has 16 amino acids. The germline V and J ends were trimmed by 3 bases and 5 bases, with 18 bases remaining between them. Germline values: CDR1 SGHNT, CDR2 YYREEE (reference sequence).

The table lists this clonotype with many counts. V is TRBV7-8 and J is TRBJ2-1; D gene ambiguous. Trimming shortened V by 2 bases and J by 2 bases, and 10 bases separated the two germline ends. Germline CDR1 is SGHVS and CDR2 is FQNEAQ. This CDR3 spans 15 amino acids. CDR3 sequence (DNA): TGTGCCAGCAGCTTAATCGTCGGAACCTACAATGAGCAGTTCTTC. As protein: CASSLIVGTYNEQFF.

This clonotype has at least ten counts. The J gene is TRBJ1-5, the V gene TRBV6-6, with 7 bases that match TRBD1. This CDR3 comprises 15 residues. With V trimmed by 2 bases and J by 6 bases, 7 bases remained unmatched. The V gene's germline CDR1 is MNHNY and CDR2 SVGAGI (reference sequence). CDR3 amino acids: CASSYTGAGGQPQHF. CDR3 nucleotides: TGTGCCAGCAGTTACACAGGGGCTGGGGGTCAGCCCCAGCATTTT.

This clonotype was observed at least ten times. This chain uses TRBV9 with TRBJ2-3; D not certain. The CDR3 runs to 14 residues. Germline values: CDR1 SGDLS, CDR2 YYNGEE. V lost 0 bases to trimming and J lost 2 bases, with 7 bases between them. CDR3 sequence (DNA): TGTGCCAGCAGCGTAGGGCTAACCACAGATACGCAGTATTTT. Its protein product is CASSVGLTTDTQYF.

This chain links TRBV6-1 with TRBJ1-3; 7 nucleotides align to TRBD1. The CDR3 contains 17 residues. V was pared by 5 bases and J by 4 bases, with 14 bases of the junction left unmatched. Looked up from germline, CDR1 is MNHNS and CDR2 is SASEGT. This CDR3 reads CASSIGLQGPSGNTIYF. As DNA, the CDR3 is TGTGCCAGCAGTATAGGCCTACAGGGGCCCTCCGGAAACACCATATATTTT.

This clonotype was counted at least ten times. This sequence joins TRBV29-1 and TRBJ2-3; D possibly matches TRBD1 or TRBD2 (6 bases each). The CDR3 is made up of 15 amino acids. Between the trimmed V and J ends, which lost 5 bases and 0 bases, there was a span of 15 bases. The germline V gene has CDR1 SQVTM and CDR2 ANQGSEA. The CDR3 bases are TGCAGCGTTTCGCGGGACATCCAAAGCACAGATACGCAGTATTTT. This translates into CSVSRDIQSTDTQYF.

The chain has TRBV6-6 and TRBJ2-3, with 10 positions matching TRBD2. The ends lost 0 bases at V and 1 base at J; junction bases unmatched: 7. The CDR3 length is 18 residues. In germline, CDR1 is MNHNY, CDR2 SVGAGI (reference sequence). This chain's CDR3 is CASSYSTRSGRGTDTQYF. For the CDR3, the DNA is TGTGCCAGCAGTTACTCGACGCGCAGCGGGAGGGGCACAGATACGCAGTATTTT.

The CDR3 DNA is TGTGCCAGCAGTTTTCGGCGTAGGATAGACGGAGGCCATACGCAGTATTTT. Protein: CASSFRRRIDGGHTQYF. The chain uses TRBV12-3 or TRBV12-4 and TRBJ2-3; weak D call: TRBD2 (5 bases). The CDR3 is 17 amino acids. The V gene lost 3 bases and the J gene lost 7 bases, with 23 bases spanning the gap.

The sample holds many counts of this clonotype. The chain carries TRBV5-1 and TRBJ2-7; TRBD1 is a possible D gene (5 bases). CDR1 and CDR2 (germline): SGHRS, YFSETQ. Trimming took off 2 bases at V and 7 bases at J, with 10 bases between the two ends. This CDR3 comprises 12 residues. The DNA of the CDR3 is TGCGCCAGCAGCTTCAGGGTGGGTGAGCAGTACTTC. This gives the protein CASSFRVGEQYF.

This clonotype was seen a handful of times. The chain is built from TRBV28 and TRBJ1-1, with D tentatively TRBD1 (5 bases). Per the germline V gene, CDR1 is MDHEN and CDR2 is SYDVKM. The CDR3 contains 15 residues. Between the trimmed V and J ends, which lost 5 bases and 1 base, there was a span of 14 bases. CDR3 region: CASSQYGTENTEAFF. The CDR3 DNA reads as TGTGCCAGCAGTCAATACGGGACGGAGAACACTGAAGCTTTCTTT.

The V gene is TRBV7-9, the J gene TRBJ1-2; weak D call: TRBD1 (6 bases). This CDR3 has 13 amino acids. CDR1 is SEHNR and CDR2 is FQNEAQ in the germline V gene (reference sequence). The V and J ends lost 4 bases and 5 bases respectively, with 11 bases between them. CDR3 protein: CASSSGTRYGYTF. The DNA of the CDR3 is TGTGCCAGCAGCTCCGGGACAAGATATGGCTACACCTTC.

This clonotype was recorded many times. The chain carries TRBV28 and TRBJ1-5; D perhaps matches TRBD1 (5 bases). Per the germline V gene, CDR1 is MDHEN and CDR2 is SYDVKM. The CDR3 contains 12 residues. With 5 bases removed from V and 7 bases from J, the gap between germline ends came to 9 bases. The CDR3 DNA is TGTGCCAGCAGTCTGACAGTACAGCCCCAGCATTTT. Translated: CASSLTVQPQHF.

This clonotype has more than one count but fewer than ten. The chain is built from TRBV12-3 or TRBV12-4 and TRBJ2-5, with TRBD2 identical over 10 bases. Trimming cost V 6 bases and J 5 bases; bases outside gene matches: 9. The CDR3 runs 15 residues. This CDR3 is CASRESGGALETQYF. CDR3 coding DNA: TGTGCCAGCAGAGAGAGCGGGGGGGCCCTCGAGACCCAGTACTTC.

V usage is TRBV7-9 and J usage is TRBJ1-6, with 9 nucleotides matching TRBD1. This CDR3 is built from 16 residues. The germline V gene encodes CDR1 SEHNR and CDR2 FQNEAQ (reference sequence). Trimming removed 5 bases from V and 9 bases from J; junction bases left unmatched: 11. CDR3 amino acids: CASSEFWGTGLSPLHF. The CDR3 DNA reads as TGTGCCAGCAGCGAATTTTGGGGGACAGGGCTTTCACCCCTCCACTTT. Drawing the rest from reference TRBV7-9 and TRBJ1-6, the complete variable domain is DTGVSQNPRHKITKRGQNVTFRCDPISEHNRLYWYRQTLGQGPEFLTYFQNEAQLEKSRLLSDRFSAERPKGSFSTLEIQRTEQGDSAMYLCASSEFWGTGLSPLHFGNGTRLTVT.

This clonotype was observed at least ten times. The CDR3 here is CASSGQGSGNTIYF. For the CDR3, the DNA is TGTGCCAGCAGTGGACAGGGTTCTGGAAACACCATATATTTT. The rearrangement links TRBV2 to TRBJ1-3, with 7 bases lining up with TRBD1. Germline trimming cut 4 bases from V and 1 base from J; bases unmatched to any gene: 1. The CDR3 spans 14 residues. Germline CDR1 SNHLY, CDR2 FYNNEI.

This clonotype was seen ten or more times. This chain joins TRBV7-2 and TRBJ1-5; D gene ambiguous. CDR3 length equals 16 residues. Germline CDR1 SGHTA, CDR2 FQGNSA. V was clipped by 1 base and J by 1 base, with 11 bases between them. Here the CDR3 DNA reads TGTGCCAGCAGCTTAGAAAGGATTTGGAGCAATCAGCCCCAGCATTTT. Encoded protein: CASSLERIWSNQPQHF.

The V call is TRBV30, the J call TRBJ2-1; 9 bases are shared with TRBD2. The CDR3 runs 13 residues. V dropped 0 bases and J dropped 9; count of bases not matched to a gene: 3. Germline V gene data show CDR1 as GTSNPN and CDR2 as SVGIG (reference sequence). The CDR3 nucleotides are TGTGCCTGGAGTGTACTAGCGGGTGGTGAGCAGTTCTTC. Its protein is CAWSVLAGGEQFF.

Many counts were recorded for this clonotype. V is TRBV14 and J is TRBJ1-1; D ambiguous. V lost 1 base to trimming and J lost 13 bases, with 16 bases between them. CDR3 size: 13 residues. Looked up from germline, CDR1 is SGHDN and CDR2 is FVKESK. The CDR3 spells CASSQVSLGKRFF. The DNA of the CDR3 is TGTGCCAGCAGCCAAGTCAGTTTGGGGAAGCGTTTCTTT.

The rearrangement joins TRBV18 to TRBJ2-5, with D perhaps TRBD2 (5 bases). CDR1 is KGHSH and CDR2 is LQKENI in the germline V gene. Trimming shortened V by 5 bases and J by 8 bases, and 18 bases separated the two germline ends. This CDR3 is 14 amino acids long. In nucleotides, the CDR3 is TGTGCCAGCTCAAAACTCGGGGAGACCGGAACCCAGTACTTC. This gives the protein CASSKLGETGTQYF.

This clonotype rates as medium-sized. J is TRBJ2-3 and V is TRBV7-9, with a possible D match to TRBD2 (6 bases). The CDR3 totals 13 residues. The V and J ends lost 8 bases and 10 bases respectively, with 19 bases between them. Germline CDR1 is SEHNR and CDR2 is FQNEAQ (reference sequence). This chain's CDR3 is CASGGSAGSSQYF. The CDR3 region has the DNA TGTGCCAGCGGAGGGAGCGCGGGCTCGTCGCAGTATTTT.

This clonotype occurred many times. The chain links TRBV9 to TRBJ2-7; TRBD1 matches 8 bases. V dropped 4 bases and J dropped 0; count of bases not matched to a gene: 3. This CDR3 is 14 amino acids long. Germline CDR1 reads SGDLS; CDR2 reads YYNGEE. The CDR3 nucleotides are TGTGCCAGCAGCTTGGGACAGGCCTCCTACGAGCAGTACTTC. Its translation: CASSLGQASYEQYF. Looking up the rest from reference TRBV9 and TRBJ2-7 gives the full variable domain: DSGVTQTPKHLITATGQRVTLRCSPRSGDLSVYWYQQSLDQGLQFLIQYYNGEERAKGNILERFSAQQFPDLHSELNLSSLELGDSALYFCASSLGQASYEQYFGPGTRLTVT.

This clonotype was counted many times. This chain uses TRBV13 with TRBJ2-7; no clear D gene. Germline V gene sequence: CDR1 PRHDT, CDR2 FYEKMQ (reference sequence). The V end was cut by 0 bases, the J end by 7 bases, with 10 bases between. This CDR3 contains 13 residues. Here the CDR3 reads CASSLGSTGEQYF. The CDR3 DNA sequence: TGTGCCAGCAGCTTAGGCAGCACCGGGGAGCAGTACTTC.

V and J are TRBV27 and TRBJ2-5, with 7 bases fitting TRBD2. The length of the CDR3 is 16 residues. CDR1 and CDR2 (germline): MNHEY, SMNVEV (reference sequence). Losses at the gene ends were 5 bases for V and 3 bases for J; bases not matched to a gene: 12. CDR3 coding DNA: TGTGCCAGCAGTCGCAGGTTCACTAGCGACAAAGAGACCCAGTACTTC. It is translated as CASSRRFTSDKETQYF.

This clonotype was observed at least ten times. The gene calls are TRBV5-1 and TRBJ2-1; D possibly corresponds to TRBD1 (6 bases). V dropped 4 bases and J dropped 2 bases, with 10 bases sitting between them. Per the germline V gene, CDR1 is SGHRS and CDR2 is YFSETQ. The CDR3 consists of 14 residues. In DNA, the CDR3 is TGCGCCAGCAGCCCCGACAGGACCTACAATGAGCAGTTCTTC. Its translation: CASSPDRTYNEQFF.

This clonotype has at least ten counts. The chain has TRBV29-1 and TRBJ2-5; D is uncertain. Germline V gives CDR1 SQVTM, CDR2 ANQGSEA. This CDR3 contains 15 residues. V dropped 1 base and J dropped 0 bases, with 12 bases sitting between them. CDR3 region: CSVEGVGRNQETQYF. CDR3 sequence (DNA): TGCAGCGTTGAAGGGGTTGGCAGAAACCAAGAGACCCAGTACTTC.

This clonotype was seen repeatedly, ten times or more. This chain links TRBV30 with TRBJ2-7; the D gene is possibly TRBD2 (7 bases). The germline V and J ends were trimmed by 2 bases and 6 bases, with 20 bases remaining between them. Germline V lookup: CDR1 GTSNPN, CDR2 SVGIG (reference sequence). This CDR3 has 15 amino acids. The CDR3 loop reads CAWSHRGREGGEQYF. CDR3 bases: TGTGCCTGGAGTCACCGGGGGAGGGAAGGGGGCGAGCAGTACTTC.

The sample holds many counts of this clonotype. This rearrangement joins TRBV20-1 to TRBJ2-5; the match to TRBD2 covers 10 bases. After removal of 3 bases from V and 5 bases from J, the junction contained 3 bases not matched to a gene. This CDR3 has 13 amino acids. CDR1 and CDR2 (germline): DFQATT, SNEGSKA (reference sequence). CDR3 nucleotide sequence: TGCAGTGCTAGGAGCGGGGGGGGCGAGACCCAGTACTTC. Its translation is CSARSGGGETQYF.